A single sample gave rise to the 28 T cell receptor beta chains below, sequenced in a study of blood T cell repertoires in COVID-19 (dated by TCRdb to about 2020). Libraries were prepared through the immunoSEQ multiplex PCR assay. What TCRdb holds here is the immuneACCESS table cut down to in-frame rearrangements. Part of the clones is not present; checked against another copy, under half of the missing clones reflect an unresolved V gene, and the others are unexplained. This sample lists some 120,000 clones; less than 85% were detected once. The ten largest clonotypes hold under 3% of the sample. Sequenced sample: peripheral blood. The origin of the receptors is a man aged 25 to 40 with acute or convalescent COVID-19.

CDR3 nucleotides: TGTGCCAGCAGCCAAGGTTTTTATAGCAATCAGCCCCAGCATTTT. Amino acid sequence: CASSQGFYSNQPQHF. The rearrangement links TRBV4-2 to TRBJ1-5; no clear D gene. This CDR3 has 15 residues. V gave up 1 base and J gave up 0 bases, with 7 bases separating them. Per the germline V gene, CDR1 is LGHNA and CDR2 is YNFKEQ.

This clone was seen a single time. V and J are TRBV4-1 and TRBJ2-7, with D tentatively TRBD1 (6 bases). Germline V gene lookup returns CDR1 MGHRA and CDR2 YSYEKL. CDR3 length equals 13 residues. Deletions cut 2 bases from V and 7 bases from J, with 12 bases between. The CDR3 DNA follows: TGCGCCAGCAGCCAACTTCAGGGGATAGAGCAGTACTTC. Its translation is CASSQLQGIEQYF.

This clone has only one observation. This rearrangement joins TRBV10-1 to TRBJ1-1; D is uncertain. Trimming took 5 bases from V and 8 from J, leaving 21 bases between them. The V gene's germline CDR1 is WNHNN and CDR2 SYGVQD (reference sequence). This CDR3 region has 15 residues. CDR3 bases: TGCGCCAGCAGTTTTGCCGAGGACTTGGTGGTGGAAGCTTTCTTT. Its protein is CASSFAEDLVVEAFF.

The chain employs TRBV4-2 and TRBJ2-7; 8 bases map to TRBD2. Trimming removed 2 bases from V and 7 bases from J; junction bases left unmatched: 7. The CDR3 runs 14 residues. CDR1 is LGHNA and CDR2 is YNFKEQ in the germline V gene. In nucleotides, the CDR3 is TGTGCCAGCAGCCAAACCGAGACGGGGGGGGAGCAGTACTTC. Amino acids: CASSQTETGGEQYF.

V and J are TRBV30 and TRBJ1-1, with unresolved D. This CDR3 is 11 amino acids long. Germline V lookup: CDR1 GTSNPN, CDR2 SVGIG (reference sequence). Deletions cut 0 bases from V and 6 bases from J, with 5 bases between. The chain's CDR3 is CAWSVSAEAFF. CDR3 coding DNA: TGTGCCTGGAGTGTGAGCGCTGAAGCTTTCTTT.

The chain joins TRBV11-2 to TRBJ2-5, with no clear D. Germline V gene data show CDR1 as SGHAT and CDR2 as FQNNGV. The V gene lost 0 bases and the J gene lost 7 bases, with 9 bases spanning the gap. The CDR3 covers 13 residues. The CDR3 nucleotides are TGTGCCAGCAGCTTAGATCAGGATGTGACCCAGTACTTC. Translation: CASSLDQDVTQYF.

The chain is built from TRBV7-9 and TRBJ1-2; 7 bases line up with TRBD1. Germline CDR1 and CDR2: SEHNR and FQNEAQ (reference sequence). The CDR3 covers 14 residues. J was trimmed by 6 bases and V by 2 bases; bases with no gene match: 6. This chain's CDR3 is CASSLNQGEDGYTF. The CDR3 DNA follows: TGTGCCAGCAGCTTAAACCAGGGGGAGGATGGCTACACCTTC.

The chain links TRBV19 to TRBJ1-5; TRBD1 aligns across 12 bases. Germline assignment: CDR1 LNHDA and CDR2 SQIVND (reference sequence). This CDR3 is 16 amino acids long. The V gene end was trimmed by 8 bases and the J gene end by 5 bases; junction bases not matched to a gene: 10. CDR3 region: CASHRTGQGADQPQHF. In DNA, the CDR3 is TGTGCCAGTCATAGAACGGGACAGGGGGCTGATCAGCCCCAGCATTTT.

The chain uses TRBV30 and TRBJ1-2; tentative D call: TRBD1 (6 bases). The V gene's germline CDR1 is GTSNPN and CDR2 SVGIG (reference sequence). This CDR3 contains 13 residues. Trimming cost V 2 bases and J 7 bases, with 14 bases left between them. Here the CDR3 reads CAWSQNRAIGYTF. DNA for the CDR3: TGTGCCTGGAGTCAAAACAGGGCCATTGGCTACACCTTC.

The rearrangement links TRBV27 to TRBJ2-2; maybe TRBD2 (5 bases). The germline V gene encodes CDR1 MNHEY and CDR2 SMNVEV (reference sequence). The CDR3 spans 17 residues. Trimming stripped 3 bases from V and 0 bases from J, with 14 bases between. Written as DNA, the CDR3 is TGTGCCAGCAGTTTTATTTTCGGGCGGGCGAACACCGGGGAGCTGTTTTTT. As protein: CASSFIFGRANTGELFF.

This chain's CDR3 is CASSRGTPGGTDTQYF. The DNA of the CDR3 is TGTGCCAGTAGTAGGGGGACGCCGGGGGGTACAGATACGCAGTATTTT. The chain joins TRBV19 to TRBJ2-3; 7 positions agree with TRBD2. This CDR3 is built from 16 residues. Per germline, CDR1 LNHDA and CDR2 SQIVND (reference sequence). The junction had 10 bases not matched to a gene; V was cut back by 4 bases and J by 3 bases. Drawing the rest from reference TRBV19 and TRBJ2-3, the complete variable domain is DGGITQSPKYLFRKEGQNVTLSCEQNLNHDAMYWYRQDPGQGLRLIYYSQIVNDFQKGDIAEGYSVSREKKESFPLTVTSAQKNPTAFYLCASSRGTPGGTDTQYFGPGTRLTVL.

The gene calls are TRBV9 and TRBJ1-2, with TRBD1 matching over 7 bases. The CDR3 length is 16 residues. Germline values: CDR1 SGDLS, CDR2 YYNGEE. Losses at the gene ends were 4 bases for V and 3 bases for J; bases not matched to a gene: 12. CDR3 DNA sequence: TGTGCCAGCAGCCCCCAAGAGACAGGGTTTTACTATGGCTACACCTTC. It encodes CASSPQETGFYYGYTF. Together with reference TRBV9 and TRBJ1-2, the CDR3 gives the full variable domain: DSGVTQTPKHLITATGQRVTLRCSPRSGDLSVYWYQQSLDQGLQFLIQYYNGEERAKGNILERFSAQQFPDLHSELNLSSLELGDSALYFCASSPQETGFYYGYTFGSGTRLTVV.

This rearrangement joins TRBV27 to TRBJ2-5; a possible D gene is TRBD1 (6 bases). V lost 1 base to trimming and J lost 5 bases, with 14 bases between them. The germline gives CDR1 MNHEY, CDR2 SMNVEV (reference sequence). This CDR3 is 15 amino acids long. The DNA for the CDR3 is TGTGCCAGCAGTTTATACCCCCCGAGGGGGGAGACCCAGTACTTC. Translation: CASSLYPPRGETQYF.

The J gene is TRBJ2-7, the V gene TRBV3-1 (or the pseudogene TRBV3-2); the match to TRBD1 covers 9 bases. V was pared by 8 bases and J by 2 bases, with 4 bases of the junction left unmatched. Germline values: CDR1 LGHDT, CDR2 YNNKEL (reference sequence). The CDR3 runs 13 residues. The DNA for the CDR3 is TGTGCCAGCCGGGACAGGGCCACCTACGAGCAGTACTTC. This encodes CASRDRATYEQYF.

Regarding this clone: The sample holds other DNA sequences that translate to the same CDR3. The rearrangement uses TRBV13 and TRBJ1-2, with a possible D match to TRBD1 (5 bases). This CDR3 spans 15 amino acids. Per the germline V gene, CDR1 is PRHDT and CDR2 is FYEKMQ (reference sequence). Trimming pared 0 bases from V and 4 bases from J, leaving 12 bases between. For the CDR3, the DNA is TGTGCCAGCAGCTTAGGCCGGGGGGGAGGCTATGGCTACACCTTC. Its protein is CASSLGRGGGYGYTF.

The J gene is TRBJ2-2, the V gene TRBV4-2; TRBD2 matches 12 bases. CDR1 and CDR2 (germline): LGHNA, YNFKEQ. The CDR3 consists of 16 residues. V was pared by 4 bases and J by 6 bases, with 6 bases of the junction left unmatched. The CDR3 sequence is CASSLLAGGIAGELFF. For the CDR3, the DNA is TGTGCCAGCAGCCTTCTAGCGGGAGGGATAGCCGGGGAGCTGTTTTTT.

The chain recombines TRBV24-1 with TRBJ1-2; 11 nucleotides align to TRBD1. The CDR3 runs to 15 residues. Germline V lookup: CDR1 KGHDR, CDR2 SFDVKD. J was trimmed by 6 bases and V by 7 bases; bases with no gene match: 9. The CDR3 reads CATRGPPGQGDGYTF. DNA for the CDR3: TGTGCCACCAGGGGACCCCCGGGACAGGGGGATGGCTACACCTTC.

This clone was observed once. The chain couples TRBV6-5 to TRBJ2-1; tentatively, D is TRBD2 (6 bases). V dropped 6 bases and J dropped 12 bases, with 18 bases sitting between them. The CDR3 length is 13 residues. CDR1 MNHEY and CDR2 SVGAGI come from the germline V gene. CDR3 amino acids: CASSRLEVGGQFF. The CDR3 nucleotides are TGTGCCAGCAGCAGACTAGAGGTCGGGGGGCAGTTCTTC.

The chain combines TRBV3-1 (or the pseudogene TRBV3-2) with TRBJ1-1; no reliable D call. The V end was cut by 4 bases, the J end by 1 base, with 7 bases between. The CDR3 loop spans 13 amino acids. The germline gives CDR1 LGHDT, CDR2 YNNKEL (reference sequence). CDR3 sequence: CASSLAGNTEAFF. The CDR3 bases are TGTGCCAGCAGCCTGGCGGGGAACACTGAAGCTTTCTTT.

The chain employs TRBV10-3 and TRBJ2-5, with 8 positions matching TRBD2. CDR3 length: 15 residues. V was pared by 6 bases and J by 3 bases, with 9 bases of the junction left unmatched. Germline V gene lookup returns CDR1 ENHRY and CDR2 SYGVKD. CDR3 DNA sequence: TGTGCCATCAGCCCTCTAACGGGGGGGGAAGAGACCCAGTACTTC. Translation: CAISPLTGGEETQYF.

The V call is TRBV6-5, the J call TRBJ2-7, with 7 bases lining up with TRBD2. The CDR3 sequence is 15 residues long. Trimming removed 2 bases from V and 2 bases from J; junction bases left unmatched: 6. Germline CDR1 MNHEY, CDR2 SVGAGI. The CDR3 reads CASSYGASGTYEQYF. The CDR3 DNA reads as TGTGCCAGCAGTTACGGGGCTAGCGGTACCTACGAGCAGTACTTC.

Concerning this clone itself: Additional DNA sequences in this sample encode the identical CDR3. The chain has TRBV7-9 and TRBJ1-2; D is undetermined. With 1 base removed from V and 0 bases from J, the gap between germline ends came to 6 bases. Germline CDR1 SEHNR, CDR2 FQNEAQ (reference sequence). This CDR3 region has 14 residues. This chain's CDR3 is CASSLVEANYGYTF. The CDR3 nucleotides are TGTGCCAGCAGCTTAGTAGAAGCTAACTATGGCTACACCTTC. Looking up the rest from reference TRBV7-9 and TRBJ1-2 gives the full variable domain: DTGVSQNPRHKITKRGQNVTFRCDPISEHNRLYWYRQTLGQGPEFLTYFQNEAQLEKSRLLSDRFSAERPKGSFSTLEIQRTEQGDSAMYLCASSLVEANYGYTFGSGTRLTVV.

The rearrangement uses TRBV2 and TRBJ1-4; a possible D gene is TRBD1 (5 bases). The CDR3 is 12 residues long. Trimming left V 7 bases short and J 8 bases short, with 11 bases between. Looked up from germline, CDR1 is SNHLY and CDR2 is FYNNEI. DNA of the CDR3: TGTGCCAGCAAGGGAGGACAAGAAAAACTGTTTTTT. This translates into CASKGGQEKLFF.

V gene TRBV6-6 combines with J gene TRBJ1-2; 12 bases agree with TRBD1. This CDR3 region has 14 residues. J gave up 6 bases and V 7 bases, and 6 bases lay outside the gene matches. Germline V gives CDR1 MNHNY, CDR2 SVGAGI (reference sequence). CDR3 nucleotides: TGTGCCAGCATAAGGGACAGGGGGCCTGATGGCTACACCTTC. Its protein is CASIRDRGPDGYTF.

J is TRBJ2-1 and V is TRBV7-9, with TRBD2 matching 13 bases. CDR1 and CDR2 from the germline V gene are SEHNR and FQNEAQ (reference sequence). J gave up 8 bases and V 3 bases, and 1 base lay outside the gene matches. The CDR3 has 14 amino acids. The CDR3 reads CASSFGTSGDEQFF. The CDR3 DNA reads as TGTGCCAGCAGCTTTGGGACTAGCGGGGATGAGCAGTTCTTC.

V gene TRBV5-1 combines with J gene TRBJ1-2; D unclear. Deletions cut 0 bases from V and 8 bases from J, with 17 bases between. The V gene's germline CDR1 is SGHRS and CDR2 YFSETQ. The CDR3 extends over 15 amino acids. CDR3 sequence: CASSLGGSRSKGYTF. In DNA, the CDR3 is TGCGCCAGCAGCTTGGGCGGGAGTAGGTCTAAAGGCTACACCTTC.

This clone was seen once. The rearrangement uses TRBV27 and TRBJ1-2, with a possible D match to TRBD1 (6 bases). The CDR3 has 13 amino acids. CDR1 MNHEY and CDR2 SMNVEV come from the germline V gene (reference sequence). Between the trimmed V and J ends, which lost 5 bases and 7 bases, there was a span of 14 bases. The CDR3 region is CASSQQGLGGYTF. As DNA, the CDR3 is TGTGCCAGCAGTCAACAGGGATTGGGTGGCTACACCTTC.

The chain combines TRBV7-6 with TRBJ1-1; weak D call: TRBD1 (6 bases). The CDR3 length is 15 residues. Trimming shortened V by 1 base and J by 4 bases, and 13 bases separated the two germline ends. CDR1 and CDR2 from the germline V gene are SGHVS and FNYEAQ. The CDR3 loop is CASSLGSGAGTEAFF. CDR3 coding DNA: TGTGCCAGCAGCTTAGGTTCAGGGGCGGGCACTGAAGCTTTCTTT.